Listed below are T cell receptor beta chains from one sample, sequenced in a study of T cells in Graves' hyperthyroidism and ophthalmopathy. In TCRdb, the multiplex PCR reads were re-called with MiXCR into one record per CDR3 protein. Of fewer than 700,000 distinct CDR3 sequences listed, approximately 17% are singletons. The sequenced sample consisted of blood. These TCRs come from a woman between 18 and 29 years old with Graves' ophthalmopathy. Both conserved end residues are part of each CDR3. A D gene is named only where the DNA matches it firmly. Rows may omit the clone size; those that give it use once, few, many or a size class.

V	J	size	D	DNA	CDR3
TRBV28	TRBJ2-6	many	TRBD1	TGTGCCACCGACCCTGAACTAGGACCGACAGGGGGCCCTGGGGCCAACGTCCTGACTTTC	CATDPELGPTGGPGANVLTF
TRBV5-1	TRBJ2-5	many	-	TGCGCCAGCAGCCACGGGGACGGAGAGACCCAGTACTTC	CASSHGDGETQYF
TRBV28	TRBJ2-3	-	TRBD1	TGTGCCAGCAGTTTGATTGGGTGGACAGGGGGCGCAGATACGCAGTATTTT	CASSLIGWTGGADTQYF
TRBV27	TRBJ2-7	many	TRBD2	TGTGCCAGCAGTGGATTAGCGGGAGGGCGTCTGGAGCAGTACTTC	CASSGLAGGRLEQYF
TRBV5-1	TRBJ2-7	many	-	TGCGCCAGCAGCTTGGCGGGAGCAGGAACCTACGAGCAGTACTTC	CASSLAGAGTYEQYF
TRBV27	TRBJ2-7	many	TRBD1	TGTGCCAGCAGTTTATTTACCGGGACAGGGGGTACCTACGAGCAGTACTTC	CASSLFTGTGGTYEQYF
TRBV5-1	TRBJ2-2	many	TRBD1	TGCGCCAGCGACATGACAGGGGCTGGGGAGCTGTTTTTT	CASDMTGAGELFF
TRBV6-4	TRBJ1-5	few	-	TGTGCCGGAGAGGGCAGTAGCAATCAGCCCCAGCATTTT	CAGEGSSNQPQHF
TRBV9	TRBJ2-1	few	-	TGTGCCAGCAGCCTCCATGAGTATGAGCAGTTCTTC	CASSLHEYEQFF
TRBV5-8	TRBJ1-5	-	-	TGTGCCAGCAGCTTGCAGGGGACGGGGCAGCCCCAGCATTTT	CASSLQGTGQPQHF
TRBV9	TRBJ2-3	-	-	TGTGCCAGCAGCGACGGGGCTCTCGGGAATACGCAGTATTTT	CASSDGALGNTQYF
TRBV28	TRBJ2-5	-	TRBD2	TGTGCCAGCAGTTTAAGCGGGGTGACTGAAGAGACCCAGTACTTC	CASSLSGVTEETQYF
TRBV7-3	TRBJ2-7	many	-	TGTGCCAGCAGCTTAAAGGCCTTGCGGGTCTTCGTCGAGCAGTACTTC	CASSLKALRVFVEQYF
TRBV20-1	TRBJ2-3	-	TRBD1	TGCAGTGCCACCCTCGGGACAGGGTGGGATACGCAGTATTTT	CSATLGTGWDTQYF